This T cell receptor (beta chain) was obtained from a study of T cell repertoires in cytomegalovirus infection. This clonotype was counted many times. TCRdb reprocessed the reads with MiXCR, giving one entry per CDR3 protein. Of around 450,000 distinct CDR3 sequences detected, 10% to 12% appear once; the ten largest clones hold roughly a tenth. The CDR3 extends over 14 amino acids. Trimming shortened V by 5 bases and J by 1 base, and 11 bases separated the two germline ends. Source material: PBMCs. This receptor was obtained from a human donor in good health (CMV status not recorded). Some clones in this sample may be carry-over from other donors' samples. The J gene is TRBJ1-1, the V gene TRBV12-3 or TRBV12-4, with D unclear. Here the CDR3 DNA reads TGTGCCAGCAGTGCCCGGATCTCGAACACTGAAGCTTTCTTT. This sequence encodes CASSARISNTEAFF.